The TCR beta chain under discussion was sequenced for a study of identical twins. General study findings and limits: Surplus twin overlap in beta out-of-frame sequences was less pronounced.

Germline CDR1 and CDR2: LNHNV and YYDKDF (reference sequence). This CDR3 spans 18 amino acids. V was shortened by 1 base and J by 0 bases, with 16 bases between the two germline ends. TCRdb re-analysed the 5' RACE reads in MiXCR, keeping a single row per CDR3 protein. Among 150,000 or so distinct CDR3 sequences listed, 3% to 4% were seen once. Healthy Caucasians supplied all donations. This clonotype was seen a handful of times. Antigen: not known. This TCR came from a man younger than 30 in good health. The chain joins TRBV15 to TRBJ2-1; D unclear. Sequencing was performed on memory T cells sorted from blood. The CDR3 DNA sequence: TGTGCCACCAGCAGAGCGAGGCGGAGCTCGAGCTCCTACAATGAGCAGTTCTTC. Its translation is CATSRARRSSSSYNEQFF.